The clone carrying this T cell receptor (beta chain) was found a few times. In the original analysis: Reference gene primer amplification gave estimated nucleated cell counts. The protocol was immunoSEQ multiplex PCR, while the TCRdb copy is restricted to in-frame clones and leaves out a portion. V, J and clone size derive from that table, while D and trimming were established from the DNA sequence. Of 100,000 to 150,000 clones listed, roughly 87% were seen once; the top ten hold 25% to 30%. This entry belongs to a study of blood T cell repertoires in COVID-19. Study-wide context: The United States, Italy and Spain were the sources of the acute and convalescent COVID-19 samples. Sample material is recorded as cDNA or gDNA derived from T cells, B-cell-depleted T cells, or PBMCs.

The V gene end was trimmed by 5 bases and the J gene end by 0 bases; junction bases not matched to a gene: 5. Germline CDR1 is SGHTA and CDR2 is FQGNSA. CDR3 size: 15 residues. The material sequenced was peripheral blood. The sequence was obtained from a woman of 80 years or more with acute or convalescent COVID-19. This rearrangement joins TRBV7-2 to TRBJ1-1; 8 bases line up with TRBD1. The CDR3: CASSQRQGMNTEAFF. CDR3 sequence (DNA): TGTGCCAGCAGCCAAAGACAGGGGATGAACACTGAAGCTTTCTTT.